Below, 10 T cell receptor beta chains from the same sample are listed, as sequenced in a study of shared clonotypes between healthy human individuals. The assay was immunoSEQ multiplex PCR, and TCRdb's table has in-frame clones only and misses some. The top ten clones hold over 0.3% of a sample with roughly 1.4 million clones, approximately 98.5% of them seen once. The sample consisted of naive CD4+ T cells sorted from blood. Noted subset: CD45RA+ positively selected. The receptors stem from a man aged 25-45 years in good health.

This clone occurred once. This chain joins TRBV9 and TRBJ2-7; TRBD1 matches at 8 bases. This CDR3 has 15 residues. The trim removed 0 bases at V and 3 bases at J, leaving 5 bases unmatched. Germline V gene lookup returns CDR1 SGDLS and CDR2 YYNGEE. CDR3 sequence reads: CASSVGTGGFYEQYF. CDR3 bases: TGTGCCAGCAGCGTAGGAACAGGGGGGTTCTACGAGCAGTACTTC.

The CDR3 spells CASSPRLGQGNNEQFF. The CDR3 region has the DNA TGTGCCAGCAGCCCACGGCTCGGACAGGGAAACAATGAGCAGTTCTTC. The chain recombines TRBV7-8 with TRBJ2-1; the match to TRBD1 covers 8 bases. Germline CDR1 and CDR2: SGHVS and FQNEAQ. V lost 5 bases, J lost 5 bases, and 11 bases stayed unmatched. This CDR3 has 16 amino acids.

This clone was counted a single time. The rearrangement links TRBV5-1 to TRBJ2-7; TRBD2 is a possible D gene (6 bases). The germline V and J ends were trimmed by 4 bases and 3 bases, with 14 bases remaining between them. This CDR3 contains 14 residues. Germline V gene data show CDR1 as SGHRS and CDR2 as YFSETQ. The CDR3, as DNA: TGCGCCAGCAGCGCTGGGACTCGAAACTACGAGCAGTACTTC. It specifies CASSAGTRNYEQYF.

The J gene is TRBJ2-1, the V gene TRBV25-1; D call uncertain. The germline V and J ends were trimmed by 4 bases and 2 bases, with 6 bases remaining between them. Germline-derived CDR1 and CDR2 are MGHDK and SYGVNS. The CDR3 is 13 amino acids. DNA for the CDR3: TGTGCCAGCAGTGGGACGGCCTACAATGAGCAGTTCTTC. Its protein is CASSGTAYNEQFF.

This clone appeared once. The gene calls are TRBV29-1 and TRBJ2-5, with 10 bases identical to TRBD2. The trim removed 7 bases at V and 5 bases at J, leaving 13 bases unmatched. The CDR3 spans 15 residues. The V gene's germline CDR1 is SQVTM and CDR2 ANQGSEA. DNA of the CDR3: TGCAGCGCTTGGGGAGCGGGAGGGCTTGGGGAGACCCAGTACTTC. Translated: CSAWGAGGLGETQYF.

This clone has only one observation. The chain combines TRBV19 with TRBJ2-7; perhaps TRBD1 as D (5 bases). This CDR3 spans 14 amino acids. CDR1 and CDR2 from the germline V gene are LNHDA and SQIVND (reference sequence). Trimming left V 2 bases short and J 9 bases short, with 17 bases between. The CDR3 region has the DNA TGTGCCAGTAGTATAAGTCTGACAGTATCTCGGCAGTACTTC. It is translated as CASSISLTVSRQYF. Together with reference TRBV19 and TRBJ2-7, the CDR3 gives the full variable domain: DGGITQSPKYLFRKEGQNVTLSCEQNLNHDAMYWYRQDPGQGLRLIYYSQIVNDFQKGDIAEGYSVSREKKESFPLTVTSAQKNPTAFYLCASSISLTVSRQYFGPGTRLTVT.

The CDR3 loop reads CASSLAGLAGSYEQYF. CDR3 DNA: TGTGCCAGCAGCTTGGCGGGACTAGCGGGATCCTACGAGCAGTACTTC. The V gene is TRBV5-4, the J gene TRBJ2-7, with 13 bases lining up with TRBD2. V was pared by 0 bases and J by 1 base, with 1 base of the junction left unmatched. The CDR3 runs to 16 residues. Germline V gene data show CDR1 as SGHNT and CDR2 as YYREEE (reference sequence).

The rearrangement joins TRBV6-6 to TRBJ2-5, with D perhaps TRBD2 (6 bases). There are 14 residues in the CDR3. The germline CDR1 and CDR2 sequences are MNHNY and SVGAGI (reference sequence). Trimming stripped 6 bases from V and 5 bases from J, with 16 bases between. The CDR3 DNA sequence: TGTGCCAGCAGCCCGTCGGGGGTTTCGGAGACCCAGTACTTC. This encodes CASSPSGVSETQYF.

This chain links TRBV6-5 with TRBJ1-1; weak D call: TRBD1 (6 bases). Germline assignment: CDR1 MNHEY and CDR2 SVGAGI. With 5 bases removed from V and 4 bases from J, the gap between germline ends came to 17 bases. This CDR3 has 15 amino acids. CDR3 sequence: CASSPSTRGGTEAFF. In nucleotides, the CDR3 is TGTGCCAGCAGTCCCTCGACTAGAGGGGGCACTGAAGCTTTCTTT.

This chain connects TRBV5-1 to TRBJ1-4; unclear D gene. V dropped 2 bases and J dropped 8 bases, with 10 bases sitting between them. This CDR3 comprises 13 residues. Germline CDR1 is SGHRS and CDR2 is YFSETQ. As DNA, the CDR3 is TGCGCCAGCAGCTTCAGAGTAGGGGAAAAACTGTTTTTT. It translates to CASSFRVGEKLFF.